Listed below are T cell receptor beta chains from one sample, sequenced in a study of cytomegalovirus exposure and HLA in healthy donors. Here immunoSEQ multiplex PCR was the method, and the copy in TCRdb shows in-frame clones only, minus some. The table has about 110,000 clones, around 79% seen once; the top ten hold roughly 3.6%. The sequenced material came from PBMCs. The receptors derive from a man aged 55 to 70 in good health and CMV-seronegative. CDR3s include the opening cysteine and the closing phenylalanine or tryptophan. The D gene is left open where the match is weak. The size entry is marked missing in some rows and otherwise reads once, few, many or a size class.

>NA|NA|TRBV5-1|TRBJ2-7
TGCGCCAGCAGCACCCTCTCGGGGGTTGGTGAGCAGTACTTC
CASSTLSGVGEQYF
>TRBD1|NA|TRBV7-2|TRBJ2-2
TGTGCCAGCAGCTCCGGACAGGGGGCGACCGGGGAGCTGTTTTTT
CASSSGQGATGELFF
>NA|NA|TRBV5-1|TRBJ2-5
TGCGCCAGCAGCTCACAGCCGACTGGGAGCCAAGAGACCCAGTACTTC
CASSSQPTGSQETQYF
>NA|NA|TRBV9|TRBJ2-3
TGTGCCAGCAGCGTAGGAGCCACAGATACGCAGTATTTT
CASSVGATDTQYF
>TRBD1|NA|TRBV30|TRBJ1-1
TGTGCCTGGAGTTGGACAGGGAACACTGAAGCTTTCTTT
CAWSWTGNTEAFF
>NA|NA|TRBV11-2|TRBJ2-7
TGTGCCAGCAGCTTATCCGGACTCTACGAGCAGTACTTC
CASSLSGLYEQYF
>NA|NA|TRBV7-9|TRBJ1-6
TGTGCCAGCAGCTTCTCACCATTAGGGGAATATTCACCCCTCCACTTT
CASSFSPLGEYSPLHF
>NA|NA|TRBV21-1|TRBJ1-1
TGTGCCAGCAGAACCGGGGAAAAGAACACTGAAGCTTTCTTT
CASRTGEKNTEAFF
>TRBD2|NA|TRBV7-8|TRBJ2-1
TGTGCCAGCATCCTCGGGAGGGCTAGCGGGGGGTTGTTCTTC
CASILGRASGGLFF
>TRBD2|NA|TRBV5-1|TRBJ2-1
TGCGCCAGCAGTCCCCCTGCGACTAGCGGGGCCTACAATGAGCAGTTCTTC
CASSPPATSGAYNEQFF
>NA|NA|TRBV5-4|TRBJ2-1
TGTGCCAGCAGCTTGCCTTACAATGAGCAGTTCTTC
CASSLPYNEQFF
>NA|NA|TRBV2|TRBJ2-5
TGTGCCAGCAGTGGGGGGACTGATGGGAAGACCCAGTACTTC
CASSGGTDGKTQYF
>TRBD1|NA|TRBV10-3|TRBJ2-2
TGTGCCATCAGCGGGACAGCAACCAACACCGGGGAGCTGTTTTTT
CAISGTATNTGELFF
>NA|NA|TRBV11-3|TRBJ2-1
TGTGCCAGCAGCTTAGAACCGGGACTTCAGTTCTTC
CASSLEPGLQFF
>NA|NA|TRBV10-3|TRBJ1-1
TGTGCCATCAGTGAGTCAGAGGGCGGCGGTAACACTGAAGCTTTCTTT
CAISESEGGGNTEAFF
>NA|few|TRBV7-2|TRBJ1-3
TGTGCCAGCAGCTTATCCATCGGAAACACCATATATTTT
CASSLSIGNTIYF
>NA|NA|TRBV11-1|TRBJ1-2
TGTGCCAGCAGCTTAGAGATCAGGGGAGTGAACGGCTACACCTTC
CASSLEIRGVNGYTF
>NA|NA|TRBV5-1|TRBJ2-6
TGCGCCAGCCGGGGGGGGGCCAACGTCCTGACTTTC
CASRGGANVLTF
>TRBD1|NA|TRBV7-2|TRBJ2-3
TGTGCCAGCGGGAGGGGACAGGGGTCAGATACGCAGTATTTT
CASGRGQGSDTQYF
>TRBD2|NA|TRBV7-2|TRBJ2-2
TGTGCCAGCAGGTCGAGACTAGCGATAAACACCGGGGAGCTGTTTTTT
CASRSRLAINTGELFF
>TRBD2|NA|TRBV29-1|TRBJ2-1
TGCAGCGTTGAAGGGCGGGACTACCTCTACAATGAGCAGTTCTTC
CSVEGRDYLYNEQFF
>NA|NA|TRBV5-1|TRBJ2-2
TGCGCCAGCAGCTTGGACAGGGTTAACACCGGGGAGCTGTTTTTT
CASSLDRVNTGELFF
>NA|NA|TRBV6-5|TRBJ2-1
TGTGCCAGCAGGCCACGGGGCTCCTACAATGAGCAGTTCTTC
CASRPRGSYNEQFF
>TRBD2|NA|TRBV30|TRBJ2-2
TGTGCCTGGAGGCGACGGGGGGTTGACACCGGGGAGCTGTTTTTT
CAWRRRGVDTGELFF
>NA|NA|TRBV10-3|TRBJ1-1
TGTGCCATCAGTGGTTCGCAGGGGAACACTGAAGCTTTCTTT
CAISGSQGNTEAFF
>TRBD1|NA|TRBV5-4|TRBJ2-5
TGTGCCAGCAGCATAGACGGGACAGCTCGAGAGACCCAGTACTTC
CASSIDGTARETQYF
>TRBD2|once|TRBV4-2|TRBJ2-2
TGTGCCAGCAGCCAAGTCTTACTAGCGGGGACCGGGGAGCTGTTTTTT
CASSQVLLAGTGELFF
>NA|NA|TRBV5-5|TRBJ2-7
TGTGCCAGCAGCTTCGTATCCTACGAGCAGTACTTC
CASSFVSYEQYF
>TRBD1|NA|TRBV7-2|TRBJ1-2
TGTGCCAGCAGCTCCACAGGGGTCACGGGGAGCTACACCTTC
CASSSTGVTGSYTF
>TRBD1|NA|TRBV19|TRBJ2-2
TGTGCTACAGGGGCTAGACCCTCGAACACCGGGGAGCTGTTTTTT
CATGARPSNTGELFF
>TRBD1|NA|TRBV4-2|TRBJ2-7
TGTGCCAGCAGCCCCGGTCTAGGGGGCTACGGGCAGTACTTC
CASSPGLGGYGQYF
>NA|NA|TRBV18|TRBJ2-5
TGTGCCAGCTCGGACCAGCGGTCCCCCCAGACCCAGTACTTC
CASSDQRSPQTQYF